This T cell receptor beta chain was captured in a study of cytomegalovirus exposure and HLA in healthy donors. Study conclusions and caveats: Indistinguishability led to the exclusion of some V segments, TRBV6-2 and TRBV6-3 included. The classifier was said to identify cytomegalovirus status with high specificity and sensitivity.

The J segment lost 9 bases and the V segment lost 1 base, leaving 3 bases of the junction unmatched. Germline loops: CDR1 SGHNT, CDR2 YENEEA. The CDR3 runs to 13 residues. As regards this clone: Its matching antigen is unknown.

PCR primers comprised 60 Vbeta and 13 Jbeta primers. Source study methods: Later, 65 million to 85 million unique TCR beta chains were counted in an analysis, and roughly 11 million of them were shared. The assay was immunoSEQ multiplex PCR, and TCRdb's table has in-frame clones only and misses some. From that table come the V and J calls and clone size; the DNA was used to work out D and trimming. Among about 150,000 clones listed, 75% to 85% were seen once. The clonotype originates from a man aged 45 to 65 in good health and CMV-seropositive. The chain is built from TRBV11-3 and TRBJ2-1; 7 nucleotides line up with TRBD2. What was sequenced was PBMCs. CDR3 region: CASSLGTSGEQFF. The CDR3 nucleotides are TGTGCCAGCAGCTTAGGGACTAGTGGTGAGCAGTTCTTC.